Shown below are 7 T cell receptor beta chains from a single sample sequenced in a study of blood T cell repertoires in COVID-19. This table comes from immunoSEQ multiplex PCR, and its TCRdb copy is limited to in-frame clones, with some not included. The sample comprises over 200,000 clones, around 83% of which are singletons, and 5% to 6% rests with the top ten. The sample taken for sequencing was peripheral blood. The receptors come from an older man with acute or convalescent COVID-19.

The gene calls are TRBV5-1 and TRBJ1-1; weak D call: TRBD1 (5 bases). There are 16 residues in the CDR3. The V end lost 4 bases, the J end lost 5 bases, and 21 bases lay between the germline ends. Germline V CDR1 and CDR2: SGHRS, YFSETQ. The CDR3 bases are TGCGCCAGCAGCCTAGGGCTACAGAGCGGGGGAACTGAAGCTTTCTTT. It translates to CASSLGLQSGGTEAFF.

Here the CDR3 DNA reads TGTGCCAGCAGCCTTCTAGAAGCGGAAGCTTTCTTT. Residues: CASSLLEAEAFF. The chain joins TRBV5-6 to TRBJ1-1; no reliable D call. CDR1 is SGHDT, CDR2 YYEEEE, per germline. The CDR3 runs 12 residues. V was cut by 4 bases and J by 8 bases, with 12 bases left in between. The full variable domain, rest sourced from reference TRBV5-6 and TRBJ1-1, is DAGVTQSPTHLIKTRGQQVTLRCSPKSGHDTVSWYQQALGQGPQFIFQYYEEEERQRGNFPDRFSGHQFPNYSSELNVNALLLGDSALYLCASSLLEAEAFFGQGTRLTVV.

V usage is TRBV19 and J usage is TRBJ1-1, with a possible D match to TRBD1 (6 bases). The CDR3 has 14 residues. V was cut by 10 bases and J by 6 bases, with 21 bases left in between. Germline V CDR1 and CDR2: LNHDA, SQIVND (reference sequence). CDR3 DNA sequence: TGTGCCACCCTAACCGGGACACCGAATTCTGAAGCTTTCTTT. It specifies CATLTGTPNSEAFF.

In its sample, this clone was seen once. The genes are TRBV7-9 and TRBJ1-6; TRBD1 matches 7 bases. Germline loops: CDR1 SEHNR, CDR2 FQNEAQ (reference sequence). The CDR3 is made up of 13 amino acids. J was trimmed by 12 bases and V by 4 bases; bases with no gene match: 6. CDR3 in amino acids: CASSSQGLLPLHF. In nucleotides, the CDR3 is TGTGCCAGCAGCTCACAGGGGTTGTTACCCCTCCACTTT.

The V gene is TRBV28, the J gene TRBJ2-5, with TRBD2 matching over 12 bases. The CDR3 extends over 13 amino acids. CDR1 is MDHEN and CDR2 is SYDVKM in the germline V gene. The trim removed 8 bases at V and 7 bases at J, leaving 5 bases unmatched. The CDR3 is CASRLAGVGTQYF. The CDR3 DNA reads TGTGCCAGCCGACTAGCGGGAGTGGGGACCCAGTACTTC.

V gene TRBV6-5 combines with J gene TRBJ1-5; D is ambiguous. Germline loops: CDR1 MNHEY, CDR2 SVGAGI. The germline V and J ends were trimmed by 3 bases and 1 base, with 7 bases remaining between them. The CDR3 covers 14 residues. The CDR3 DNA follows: TGTGCCAGCAGTTATAGTCCAAGCAATCAGCCCCAGCATTTT. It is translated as CASSYSPSNQPQHF.

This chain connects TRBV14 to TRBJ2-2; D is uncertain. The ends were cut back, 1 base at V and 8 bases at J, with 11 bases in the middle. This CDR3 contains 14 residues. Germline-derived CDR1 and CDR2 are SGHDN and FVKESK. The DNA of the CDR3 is TGTGCCAGCAGCCAAGGTCTCCCAGGAGGGGAGCTGTTTTTT. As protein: CASSQGLPGGELFF.